The entry below gives a single T cell receptor beta chain sequence along with its context. Its antigen is still unknown. This may be a read error, as it is one base from a much larger clone. CDR1 is LGHNA, CDR2 YNFKEQ, per germline. The CDR3 sequence is 13 residues long. Germline trimming cut 4 bases from V and 4 bases from J; bases unmatched to any gene: 3. Unique molecular identifiers were carried by the TCR beta cDNA libraries. From the PCR reads, TCRdb called clonotypes with MiXCR, one entry per CDR3 protein. The data hold roughly 570,000 distinct CDR3 sequences, with around a third observed a single time. This entry comes from a study of post-analysis software for immune sequencing data. Study-level findings and limits: A few TRBV segments were significantly more frequent in patients than in controls. TRBV5-6, TRBV5-1 and TRBV20-1 were among these segments.

The chain employs TRBV4-2 and TRBJ1-2, with 7 bases aligning to TRBD1. This clonotype originated in a girl aged 2-17 years with multiple sclerosis. The sequenced sample was blood. The CDR3, as DNA: TGTGCCAGCAGCCCGGGACAGACCTATGGCTACACCTTC. Its protein product is CASSPGQTYGYTF.